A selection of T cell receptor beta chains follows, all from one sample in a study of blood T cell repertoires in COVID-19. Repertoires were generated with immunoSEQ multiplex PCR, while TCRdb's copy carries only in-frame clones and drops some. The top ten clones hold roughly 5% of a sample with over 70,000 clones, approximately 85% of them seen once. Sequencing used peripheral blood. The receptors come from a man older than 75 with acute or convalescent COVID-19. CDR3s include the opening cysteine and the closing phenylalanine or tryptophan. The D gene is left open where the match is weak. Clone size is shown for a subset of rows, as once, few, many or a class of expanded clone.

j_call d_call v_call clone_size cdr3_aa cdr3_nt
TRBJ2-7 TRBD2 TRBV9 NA CASSVGLSGGPDYEQYF TGTGCCAGCAGCGTAGGTTTATCGGGAGGGCCGGATTACGAGCAGTACTTC
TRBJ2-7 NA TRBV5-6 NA CASSFGQLNLYEQYF TGTGCCAGCAGCTTCGGACAGTTGAACCTCTACGAGCAGTACTTC
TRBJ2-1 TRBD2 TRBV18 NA CASSPPTSGRGYNEQFF TGTGCCAGCTCACCACCTACTAGCGGGAGGGGATACAATGAGCAGTTCTTC
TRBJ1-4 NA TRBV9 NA CASSVEGQLNEKLFF TGTGCCAGCAGCGTAGAGGGACAATTAAATGAAAAACTGTTTTTT
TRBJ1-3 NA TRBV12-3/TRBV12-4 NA CASSFLNTIYF TGTGCCAGCAGTTTCCTAAACACCATATATTTT
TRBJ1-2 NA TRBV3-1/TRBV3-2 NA CASSPPGTNYGYTF TGTGCCAGCAGCCCCCCGGGGACTAACTATGGCTACACCTTC
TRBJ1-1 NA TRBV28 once CASSLSGTEAFF TGTGCCAGCAGTTTATCGGGGACTGAAGCTTTCTTT
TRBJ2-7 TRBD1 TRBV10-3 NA CAISDPGQGRDEQYF TGTGCCATCAGTGATCCGGGACAGGGGAGGGACGAGCAGTACTTC
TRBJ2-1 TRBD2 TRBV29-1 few CSGAFPGGNEQFF TGCAGCGGGGCTTTTCCGGGAGGGAATGAGCAGTTCTTC
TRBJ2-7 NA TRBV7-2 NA CASSLQGGSYEQYF TGTGCCAGCAGCCTACAAGGGGGCTCCTACGAGCAGTACTTC
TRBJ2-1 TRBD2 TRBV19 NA CASSKSGVGVMYNEQFF TGTGCCAGTAGTAAAAGCGGGGTCGGTGTCATGTACAATGAGCAGTTCTTC
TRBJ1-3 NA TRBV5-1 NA CASSLPGSGNTIYF TGCGCCAGCAGCTTACCGGGCTCTGGAAACACCATATATTTT
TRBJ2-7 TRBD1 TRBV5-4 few CASSTRQGDWVEQYF TGTGCCAGCAGCACTCGACAGGGGGATTGGGTGGAGCAGTACTTC
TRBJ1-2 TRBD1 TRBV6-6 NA CASSSSGTGYGYTF TGTGCCAGCAGTTCGTCCGGGACAGGGTATGGCTACACCTTC
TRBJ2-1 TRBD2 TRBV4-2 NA CASSQELLAGGYNEQFF TGTGCCAGCAGCCAAGAACTCCTAGCGGGAGGTTACAATGAGCAGTTCTTC
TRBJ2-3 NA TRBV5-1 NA CASSLNFRGDADTQYF TGCGCCAGCAGCTTGAATTTCAGGGGGGATGCAGATACGCAGTATTTT
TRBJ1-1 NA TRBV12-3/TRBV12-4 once CASSAIVNTEAFF TGTGCCAGCAGTGCGATAGTGAACACTGAAGCTTTCTTT
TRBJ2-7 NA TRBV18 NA CASSGDISYEQYF TGTGCCAGCTCAGGGGACATATCCTACGAGCAGTACTTC
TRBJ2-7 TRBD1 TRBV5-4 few CASSFTTGTGNYEQYF TGTGCCAGCAGCTTTACCACCGGGACAGGGAACTACGAGCAGTACTTC
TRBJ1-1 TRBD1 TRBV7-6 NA CASSVQGAHLNTEAFF TGTGCCAGCAGCGTACAGGGGGCTCATCTAAACACTGAAGCTTTCTTT
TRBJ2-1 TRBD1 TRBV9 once CASSLRQGSYNEQFF TGTGCCAGCAGCCTCCGACAGGGTTCCTACAATGAGCAGTTCTTC
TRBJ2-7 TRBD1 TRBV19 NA CASRSPGQGSYEQYF TGTGCCAGTCGCAGCCCGGGACAGGGCTCCTACGAGCAGTACTTC
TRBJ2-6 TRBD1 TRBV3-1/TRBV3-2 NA CASSHGTGYHNGANVLTF TGTGCCAGCAGCCACGGGACAGGATATCATAACGGGGCCAACGTCCTGACTTTC
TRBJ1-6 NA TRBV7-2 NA CASSLVSSSYNSPLHF TGTGCCAGCAGCTTAGTATCGAGCTCCTATAATTCACCCCTCCACTTT
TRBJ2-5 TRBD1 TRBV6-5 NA CASSYGTGARETQYF TGTGCCAGCAGTTACGGGACAGGGGCGCGGGAGACCCAGTACTTC
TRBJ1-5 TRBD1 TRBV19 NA CASSIVTGGNQPQHF TGTGCCAGTAGTATAGTGACAGGGGGCAATCAGCCCCAGCATTTT
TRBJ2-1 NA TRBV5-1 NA CASSLSRADEQFF TGCGCCAGCAGCTTGTCGAGGGCGGATGAGCAGTTCTTC
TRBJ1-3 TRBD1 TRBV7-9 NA CASSPGQIGNTIYF TGTGCCAGCAGCCCGGGACAGATTGGAAACACCATATATTTT
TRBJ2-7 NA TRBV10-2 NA CASKGLNPSYEQYF TGCGCCAGCAAGGGACTGAATCCCTCCTACGAGCAGTACTTC
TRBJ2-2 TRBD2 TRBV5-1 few CASGETERGALNTGELFF TGCGCCAGCGGAGAGACGGAGCGGGGGGCCTTGAACACCGGGGAGCTGTTTTTT
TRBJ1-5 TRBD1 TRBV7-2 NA CASSPGTGGYQPQHF TGTGCCAGCAGCCCGGGGACAGGGGGCTATCAGCCCCAGCATTTT
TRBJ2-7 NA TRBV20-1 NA CSASPSVSSYEQYF TGCAGTGCTAGTCCCTCGGTGAGCTCCTACGAGCAGTACTTC
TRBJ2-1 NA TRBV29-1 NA CSVDRNNEQFF TGCAGCGTTGACAGAAACAATGAGCAGTTCTTC
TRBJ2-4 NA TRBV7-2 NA CASSPREVGKNIQYF TGTGCCAGCAGCCCCCGGGAAGTTGGCAAAAACATTCAGTACTTC
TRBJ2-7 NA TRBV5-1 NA CASSLEYEQYF TGCGCCAGCAGCCTCGAGTACGAGCAGTACTTC
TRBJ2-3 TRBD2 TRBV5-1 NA CASSSTSGSRNTDTQYF TGCGCCAGCAGCTCGACTAGCGGGAGTAGGAACACAGATACGCAGTATTTT
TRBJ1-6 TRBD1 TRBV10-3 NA CAIRDRADSPLHF TGTGCCATCAGAGACAGGGCGGATTCACCCCTCCACTTT
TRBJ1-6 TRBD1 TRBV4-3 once CASSLGQGRSPLHF TGCGCCAGCAGCCTGGGACAGGGCCGTTCACCCCTCCACTTT
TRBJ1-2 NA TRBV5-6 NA CASSFGTNYGYTF TGTGCCAGCAGCTTCGGGACAAACTATGGCTACACCTTC
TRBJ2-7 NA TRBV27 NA CASSLGRGTYEQYF TGTGCCAGCAGTTTGGGTCGGGGTACCTACGAGCAGTACTTC
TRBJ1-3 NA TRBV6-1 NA CASSEAAVFGNTIYF TGTGCCAGCAGTGAAGCGGCAGTCTTTGGAAACACCATATATTTT
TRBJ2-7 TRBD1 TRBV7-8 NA CASSLRGQGHYEQYF TGTGCCAGCAGCTTGAGGGGACAGGGACACTACGAGCAGTACTTC
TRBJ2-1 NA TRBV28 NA CASTWGAASYNEQFF TGTGCCAGCACCTGGGGAGCGGCCTCCTACAATGAGCAGTTCTTC
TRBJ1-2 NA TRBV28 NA CASSLPRVGYTF TGTGCCAGCAGTTTGCCCAGGGTTGGCTACACCTTC
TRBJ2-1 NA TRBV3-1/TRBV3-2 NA CASSRRARDNAGDEQFF TGTGCCAGCAGCCGTCGTGCCCGGGACAACGCTGGCGATGAGCAGTTCTTC